This T cell receptor beta chain came from a study of cytomegalovirus exposure and HLA in healthy donors. Regarding the study as a whole: TCR beta V- and J-gene trimming, according to a later analysis, was linked to a missense DCLRE1C variant.

The PCR had 60 Vbeta and 13 Jbeta primers. The protocol was immunoSEQ multiplex PCR, while the TCRdb copy is restricted to in-frame clones and leaves out a portion. The sample consists of 180,000 or so clones, about three quarters of them appearing once. This clone was detected a few times. Its target is unknown. The junction and the germline gene differ at one end; a read error may be behind it. The origin of this receptor is a man in his fifties in good health and CMV-seropositive. Sequenced input: PBMCs.

The CDR3 spells CSSSLDGGADTQYF. CDR3 DNA: TGTTCCAGCAGCTTAGATGGGGGGGCAGATACGCAGTATTTT. The rearrangement links TRBV7-9 to TRBJ2-3; 7 bases are a match to TRBD2. CDR1 SEHNR and CDR2 FQNEAQ come from the germline V gene (reference sequence). The length of the CDR3 is 14 residues.